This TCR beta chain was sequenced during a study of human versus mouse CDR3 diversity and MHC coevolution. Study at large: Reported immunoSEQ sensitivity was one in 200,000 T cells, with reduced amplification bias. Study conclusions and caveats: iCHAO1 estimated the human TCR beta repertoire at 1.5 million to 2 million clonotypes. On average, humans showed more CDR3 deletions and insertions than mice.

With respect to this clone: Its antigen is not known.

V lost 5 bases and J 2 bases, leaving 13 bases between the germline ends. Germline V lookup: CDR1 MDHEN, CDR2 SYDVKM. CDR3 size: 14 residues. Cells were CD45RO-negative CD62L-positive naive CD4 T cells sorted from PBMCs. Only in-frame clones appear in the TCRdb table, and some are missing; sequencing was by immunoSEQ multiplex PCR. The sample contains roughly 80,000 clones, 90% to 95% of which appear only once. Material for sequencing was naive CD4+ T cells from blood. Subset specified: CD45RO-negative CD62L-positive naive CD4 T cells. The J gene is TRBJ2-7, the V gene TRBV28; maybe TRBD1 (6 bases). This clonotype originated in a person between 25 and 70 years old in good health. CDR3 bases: TGTGCCAGCAGTCCAGGACAGATAACCTACGAGCAGTACTTC. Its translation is CASSPGQITYEQYF.